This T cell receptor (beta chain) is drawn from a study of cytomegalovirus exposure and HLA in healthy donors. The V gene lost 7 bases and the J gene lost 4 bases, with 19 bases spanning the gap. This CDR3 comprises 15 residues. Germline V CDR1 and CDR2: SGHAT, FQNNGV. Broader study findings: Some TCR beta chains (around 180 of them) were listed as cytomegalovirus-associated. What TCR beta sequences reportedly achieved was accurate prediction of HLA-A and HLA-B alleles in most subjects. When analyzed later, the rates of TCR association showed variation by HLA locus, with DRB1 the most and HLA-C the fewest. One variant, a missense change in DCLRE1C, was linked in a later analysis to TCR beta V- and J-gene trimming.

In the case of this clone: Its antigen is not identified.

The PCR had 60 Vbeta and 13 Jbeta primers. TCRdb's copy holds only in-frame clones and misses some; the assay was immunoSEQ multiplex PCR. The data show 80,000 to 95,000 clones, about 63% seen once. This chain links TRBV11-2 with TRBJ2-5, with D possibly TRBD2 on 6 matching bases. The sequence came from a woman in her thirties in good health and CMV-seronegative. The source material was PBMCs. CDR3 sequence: CASTTPGAGRETQYF. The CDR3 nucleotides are TGTGCCAGCACTACCCCGGGAGCGGGCCGAGAGACCCAGTACTTC.